This T cell receptor beta chain was sequenced in a study of cytomegalovirus exposure and HLA in healthy donors. Study outcomes and limitations: Later analysis reportedly placed an Asian-associated ancestry cluster below the roughly 700-donor mean in N-insertions. Per published accounts, TCR beta sequences correctly predicted the HLA-A and HLA-B alleles of most subjects.

The PCR contained 60 Vbeta and 13 Jbeta primers. TCRdb keeps only in-frame clones here, not all; method: immunoSEQ multiplex PCR. The sample consists of under 250,000 clones, 76% of them appearing once. V was shortened by 3 bases and J by 8 bases, with 16 bases between the two germline ends. The CDR3 runs to 14 residues. Germline CDR1 is MNHNS and CDR2 is SASEGT. This clone appeared a few times. What it binds is unknown. The receptor comes from a man between 18 and 35 years old in good health and CMV-seronegative. The chain links TRBV6-1 to TRBJ1-2; D gene ambiguous. What was sequenced was PBMCs. CDR3 coding DNA: TGTGCCAGCAGTGACCCGACACCCCTCAAGGGCTACACCTTC. Its protein product is CASSDPTPLKGYTF.